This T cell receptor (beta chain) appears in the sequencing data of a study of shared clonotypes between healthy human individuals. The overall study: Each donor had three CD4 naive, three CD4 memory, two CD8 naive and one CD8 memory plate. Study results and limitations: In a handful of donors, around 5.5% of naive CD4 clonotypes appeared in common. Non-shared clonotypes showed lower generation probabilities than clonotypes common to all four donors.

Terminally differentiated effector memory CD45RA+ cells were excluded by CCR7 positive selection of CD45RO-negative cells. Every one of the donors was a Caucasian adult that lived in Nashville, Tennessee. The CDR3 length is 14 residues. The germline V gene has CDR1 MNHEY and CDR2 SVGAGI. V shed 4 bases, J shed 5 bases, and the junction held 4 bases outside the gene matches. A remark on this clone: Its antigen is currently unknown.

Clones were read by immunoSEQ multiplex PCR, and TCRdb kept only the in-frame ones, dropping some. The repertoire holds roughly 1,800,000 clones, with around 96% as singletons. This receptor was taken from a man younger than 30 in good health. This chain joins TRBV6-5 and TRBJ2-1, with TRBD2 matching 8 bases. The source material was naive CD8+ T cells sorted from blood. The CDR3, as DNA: TGTGCCAGCAGTTTAGCGGGGCCTCACAATGAGCAGTTCTTC. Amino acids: CASSLAGPHNEQFF.